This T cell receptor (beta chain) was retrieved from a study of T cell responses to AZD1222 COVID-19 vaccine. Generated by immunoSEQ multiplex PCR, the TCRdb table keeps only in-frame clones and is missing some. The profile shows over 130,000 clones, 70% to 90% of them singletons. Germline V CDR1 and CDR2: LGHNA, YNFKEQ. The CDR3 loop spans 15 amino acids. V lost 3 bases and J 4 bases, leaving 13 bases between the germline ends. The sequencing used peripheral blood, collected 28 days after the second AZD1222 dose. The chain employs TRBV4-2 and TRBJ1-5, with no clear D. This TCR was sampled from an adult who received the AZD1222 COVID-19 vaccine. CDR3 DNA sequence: TGTGCCAGCAGCCACCGGACTGGTGAAAATCAGCCCCAGCATTTT. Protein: CASSHRTGENQPQHF.